Listed below are T cell receptor beta chains from one sample, sequenced in a study of T cell changes during pregnancy in multiple sclerosis. Clones were read by immunoSEQ multiplex PCR, and TCRdb kept only the in-frame ones, dropping some. Among some 21,000 clones, around 90% were seen once, and the ten largest hold 0.65% to 0.85%. The specimen was CD4+ T cells from peripheral blood mononuclear cells, collected in the third trimester of pregnancy. The receptors were gathered from a female donor with multiple sclerosis, enrolled in a pregnancy study. Both conserved end residues are part of each CDR3. Each record gives: clone size, D gene, J gene, V gene, CDR3 protein, CDR3 DNA. D genes are given only for firm matches. Clone size is not always given. Where it is, it says once, few, many or a class for expanded clones.

clone_size: few; d_call: TRBD1; j_call: TRBJ2-3; v_call: TRBV9; cdr3_aa: CASSVGQGHLRHTDTQYF; cdr3_nt: TGTGCCAGCAGCGTAGGACAGGGACACCTAAGGCACACAGATACGCAGTATTTT
clone_size: once; d_call: TRBD1; j_call: TRBJ2-1; v_call: TRBV7-7; cdr3_aa: CASSLGQGNEQFF; cdr3_nt: TGTGCTAGCAGTCTGGGACAGGGGAATGAGCAGTTCTTC
clone_size: .; d_call: .; j_call: TRBJ2-2; v_call: TRBV30; cdr3_aa: CAQSPLAGSFTGELFF; cdr3_nt: TGTGCCCAATCCCCTCTGGCGGGGTCTTTTACCGGGGAGCTGTTTTTT
clone_size: .; d_call: .; j_call: TRBJ2-5; v_call: TRBV30; cdr3_aa: CAWSQGFETQYF; cdr3_nt: TGTGCCTGGAGTCAGGGTTTCGAGACCCAGTACTTC
clone_size: .; d_call: .; j_call: TRBJ1-5; v_call: TRBV2; cdr3_aa: CASSWGHRGQPQHF; cdr3_nt: TGTGCCAGCAGTTGGGGACATCGCGGTCAGCCCCAGCATTTT
clone_size: .; d_call: .; j_call: TRBJ2-7; v_call: TRBV7-9; cdr3_aa: CASSPGRGGEQYF; cdr3_nt: TGTGCCAGCAGCCCGGGCAGGGGTGGGGAGCAGTACTTC
clone_size: .; d_call: .; j_call: TRBJ2-3; v_call: TRBV7-3; cdr3_aa: CASSLQASPEVTDTQYF; cdr3_nt: TGTGCCAGCAGCTTGCAAGCTAGCCCCGAAGTCACAGATACGCAGTATTTT
clone_size: .; d_call: TRBD1; j_call: TRBJ1-1; v_call: TRBV2; cdr3_aa: CASGGQGWTEAFF; cdr3_nt: TGTGCCAGCGGTGGACAGGGGTGGACTGAAGCTTTCTTT
clone_size: .; d_call: .; j_call: TRBJ1-4; v_call: TRBV5-1; cdr3_aa: CASSPTRQVRTEKLFF; cdr3_nt: TGCGCCAGCAGCCCTACTAGACAGGTCCGAACGGAAAAACTGTTTTTT
clone_size: .; d_call: TRBD1; j_call: TRBJ1-2; v_call: TRBV9; cdr3_aa: CASSRRPGQGTLGNGYTF; cdr3_nt: TGTGCCAGCAGCCGTAGACCGGGACAGGGGACCCTAGGGAATGGCTACACCTTC
clone_size: .; d_call: .; j_call: TRBJ1-1; v_call: TRBV28; cdr3_aa: CASSLLGRDTEAFF; cdr3_nt: TGTGCCAGCAGTTTGCTCGGCAGGGACACTGAAGCTTTCTTT
clone_size: .; d_call: .; j_call: TRBJ2-5; v_call: TRBV10-2; cdr3_aa: CASTPTSFSETQYF; cdr3_nt: TGCGCCAGCACCCCGACTAGTTTTTCCGAGACCCAGTACTTC
clone_size: .; d_call: .; j_call: TRBJ2-2; v_call: TRBV5-6; cdr3_aa: CASSLDLNTGELFF; cdr3_nt: TGTGCCAGCAGCTTGGATCTGAACACCGGGGAGCTGTTTTTT
clone_size: .; d_call: TRBD1; j_call: TRBJ2-3; v_call: TRBV5-5; cdr3_aa: CASSFKGADTQYF; cdr3_nt: TGTGCCAGCAGCTTTAAGGGGGCGGATACGCAGTATTTT
clone_size: .; d_call: .; j_call: TRBJ1-1; v_call: TRBV5-5; cdr3_aa: CASSIGVFNTEAFF; cdr3_nt: TGTGCCAGCAGCATAGGGGTGTTCAACACTGAAGCTTTCTTT
clone_size: .; d_call: .; j_call: TRBJ1-2; v_call: TRBV5-6; cdr3_aa: CASSRTPNYGYTF; cdr3_nt: TGTGCCAGCAGCAGGACACCGAACTATGGCTACACCTTC
clone_size: .; d_call: .; j_call: TRBJ1-2; v_call: TRBV10-3; cdr3_aa: CAISRGNYGYTF; cdr3_nt: TGTGCCATCAGCAGGGGCAACTATGGCTACACCTTC
clone_size: .; d_call: .; j_call: TRBJ2-3; v_call: TRBV20-1; cdr3_aa: CSARAGDTQYF; cdr3_nt: TGCAGTGCTAGAGCGGGGGATACGCAGTATTTT
clone_size: .; d_call: TRBD1; j_call: TRBJ2-7; v_call: TRBV7-9; cdr3_aa: CASRQGAFEQYF; cdr3_nt: TGTGCCAGTAGACAGGGGGCGTTCGAGCAGTACTTC
clone_size: once; d_call: TRBD2; j_call: TRBJ2-1; v_call: TRBV27; cdr3_aa: CASSFRAGVSFSYNEQFF; cdr3_nt: TGTGCCAGCAGTTTCCGAGCGGGGGTAAGCTTCTCCTACAATGAGCAGTTCTTC
clone_size: .; d_call: TRBD1; j_call: TRBJ1-1; v_call: TRBV11-2; cdr3_aa: CASKQDRGNTEAFF; cdr3_nt: TGTGCCAGCAAACAGGACAGGGGGAACACTGAAGCTTTCTTT
clone_size: .; d_call: .; j_call: TRBJ1-2; v_call: TRBV5-8; cdr3_aa: CASSLVQGWGGYTF; cdr3_nt: TGTGCCAGCAGCTTGGTGCAGGGTTGGGGTGGCTACACCTTC
clone_size: .; d_call: .; j_call: TRBJ2-3; v_call: TRBV7-9; cdr3_aa: CASSPTITDTQYF; cdr3_nt: TGTGCCAGCAGCCCCACTATCACAGATACGCAGTATTTT
clone_size: .; d_call: .; j_call: TRBJ1-2; v_call: TRBV5-1; cdr3_aa: CASSLELNNYGYTF; cdr3_nt: TGCGCCAGCAGCTTGGAACTGAATAACTATGGCTACACCTTC
clone_size: .; d_call: .; j_call: TRBJ2-3; v_call: TRBV4-3; cdr3_aa: CASSQDINTDTQYF; cdr3_nt: TGCGCCAGCAGCCAAGATATTAACACAGATACGCAGTATTTT
clone_size: .; d_call: TRBD1; j_call: TRBJ1-1; v_call: TRBV10-3; cdr3_aa: CAIRGQVGGVWTEAFF; cdr3_nt: TGTGCCATTAGAGGACAGGTAGGAGGTGTGTGGACTGAAGCTTTCTTT
clone_size: .; d_call: TRBD1; j_call: TRBJ2-3; v_call: TRBV19; cdr3_aa: CASRGQGRADTQYF; cdr3_nt: TGTGCCAGTAGAGGACAGGGGAGGGCAGATACGCAGTATTTT
clone_size: .; d_call: TRBD1; j_call: TRBJ1-5; v_call: TRBV30; cdr3_aa: CAWERQGGVSQPQHF; cdr3_nt: TGTGCCTGGGAGAGACAGGGTGGGGTGAGTCAGCCCCAGCATTTT
clone_size: .; d_call: .; j_call: TRBJ2-7; v_call: TRBV6-1; cdr3_aa: CASSETAASYEQYF; cdr3_nt: TGTGCCAGCAGTGAAACAGCGGCATCCTACGAGCAGTACTTC
clone_size: .; d_call: .; j_call: TRBJ1-2; v_call: TRBV5-1; cdr3_aa: CASSAGVNYGYTF; cdr3_nt: TGCGCCAGCAGCGCAGGGGTAAACTATGGCTACACCTTC
clone_size: .; d_call: .; j_call: TRBJ2-3; v_call: TRBV7-9; cdr3_aa: CASSFVRGRTDTQYF; cdr3_nt: TGTGCCAGCAGCTTTGTGCGGGGACGCACAGATACGCAGTATTTT
clone_size: .; d_call: TRBD1; j_call: TRBJ2-3; v_call: TRBV5-1; cdr3_aa: CASSQNPTGTGAGDTQYF; cdr3_nt: TGCGCCAGCAGCCAAAACCCGACCGGGACAGGGGCGGGAGATACGCAGTATTTT
clone_size: .; d_call: .; j_call: TRBJ1-1; v_call: TRBV4-3; cdr3_aa: CASSRFGGEAFF; cdr3_nt: TGCGCCAGCAGCCGGTTCGGGGGTGAAGCTTTCTTT
clone_size: .; d_call: .; j_call: TRBJ2-7; v_call: TRBV9; cdr3_aa: CASSFNGGPTYEQYF; cdr3_nt: TGTGCCAGCAGTTTCAACGGTGGTCCGACCTACGAGCAGTACTTC
clone_size: .; d_call: .; j_call: TRBJ1-2; v_call: TRBV28; cdr3_aa: CASSLLGGARGCTF; cdr3_nt: TGTGCCAGCAGTTTATTGGGGGGGGCACGAGGCTGCACCTTC
clone_size: .; d_call: .; j_call: TRBJ2-1; v_call: TRBV28; cdr3_aa: CASSSGGRNEQFF; cdr3_nt: TGTGCCAGCAGTTCCGGTGGGAGGAATGAGCAGTTCTTC
clone_size: .; d_call: TRBD2; j_call: TRBJ2-1; v_call: TRBV7-7; cdr3_aa: CASSFLGLADNNEQFF; cdr3_nt: TGTGCTAGCAGCTTTTTAGGACTAGCGGATAACAATGAGCAGTTCTTC
clone_size: .; d_call: TRBD1; j_call: TRBJ1-4; v_call: TRBV27; cdr3_aa: CASSVQGAGEKLFF; cdr3_nt: TGTGCCAGCAGTGTCCAGGGGGCTGGTGAAAAACTGTTTTTT
clone_size: .; d_call: .; j_call: TRBJ1-3; v_call: TRBV28; cdr3_aa: CASSPPPGTIYF; cdr3_nt: TGTGCCAGCAGTCCCCCGCCCGGCACCATATATTTT
clone_size: .; d_call: .; j_call: TRBJ1-2; v_call: TRBV13; cdr3_aa: CASSLGATTANYGYTF; cdr3_nt: TGTGCCAGCAGCTTAGGGGCAACTACTGCTAACTATGGCTACACCTTC
clone_size: .; d_call: .; j_call: TRBJ2-1; v_call: TRBV4-2; cdr3_aa: CASSQGLEVRNEQFF; cdr3_nt: TGTGCCAGCAGCCAAGGACTAGAGGTGAGGAATGAGCAGTTCTTC
clone_size: once; d_call: TRBD1; j_call: TRBJ2-3; v_call: TRBV30; cdr3_aa: CAWTRGLSTDTQYF; cdr3_nt: TGTGCCTGGACCAGGGGGCTGAGCACAGATACGCAGTATTTT
clone_size: few; d_call: TRBD1; j_call: TRBJ1-2; v_call: TRBV18; cdr3_aa: CASSPLQGAEGYTF; cdr3_nt: TGTGCCAGCTCCCCACTACAGGGGGCGGAAGGCTACACCTTC
clone_size: once; d_call: TRBD1; j_call: TRBJ1-6; v_call: TRBV19; cdr3_aa: CASSIRDRPNSPLHF; cdr3_nt: TGCGCCAGTAGTATACGGGACAGACCGAATTCACCCCTCCACTTT
clone_size: .; d_call: TRBD1; j_call: TRBJ1-2; v_call: TRBV18; cdr3_aa: CASSPQRTGGDGYTF; cdr3_nt: TGTGCCAGCTCACCACAAAGGACAGGGGGAGATGGCTACACCTTC
clone_size: .; d_call: TRBD1; j_call: TRBJ1-2; v_call: TRBV5-6; cdr3_aa: CASSLNRGWSSGYTF; cdr3_nt: TGTGCCAGCAGCTTGAACAGGGGGTGGTCTAGTGGCTACACCTTC
clone_size: .; d_call: TRBD1; j_call: TRBJ2-6; v_call: TRBV10-3; cdr3_aa: CAIRTGQGATGANVLTF; cdr3_nt: TGTGCCATCAGAACGGGACAGGGGGCGACCGGGGCCAACGTCCTGACTTTC
clone_size: .; d_call: TRBD2; j_call: TRBJ2-1; v_call: TRBV18; cdr3_aa: CASSPASGGITNNEQFF; cdr3_nt: TGTGCCAGCTCACCGGCTAGCGGGGGGATAACGAACAATGAGCAGTTCTTC
clone_size: .; d_call: .; j_call: TRBJ2-1; v_call: TRBV29-1; cdr3_aa: CSVHLGGEQFF; cdr3_nt: TGCAGCGTTCACCTGGGGGGAGAACAGTTCTTC
clone_size: once; d_call: TRBD2; j_call: TRBJ2-3; v_call: TRBV7-2; cdr3_aa: CASSLAGGILDTQYF; cdr3_nt: TGTGCCAGCAGCTTAGCGGGGGGGATTTTAGATACGCAGTATTTT
clone_size: .; d_call: TRBD2; j_call: TRBJ2-1; v_call: TRBV11-1; cdr3_aa: CASRKAGSYNEQFF; cdr3_nt: TGTGCCAGCAGAAAAGCGGGGTCATACAATGAGCAGTTCTTC
clone_size: .; d_call: .; j_call: TRBJ1-6; v_call: TRBV2; cdr3_aa: CASSADHRDWSSYNSPLHF; cdr3_nt: TGTGCCAGCAGTGCTGATCACCGGGACTGGAGCTCCTATAATTCACCCCTCCACTTT
clone_size: .; d_call: .; j_call: TRBJ2-7; v_call: TRBV6-5; cdr3_aa: CASSVSTGTYEQYF; cdr3_nt: TGTGCCAGCAGTGTCTCTACAGGGACCTACGAGCAGTACTTC